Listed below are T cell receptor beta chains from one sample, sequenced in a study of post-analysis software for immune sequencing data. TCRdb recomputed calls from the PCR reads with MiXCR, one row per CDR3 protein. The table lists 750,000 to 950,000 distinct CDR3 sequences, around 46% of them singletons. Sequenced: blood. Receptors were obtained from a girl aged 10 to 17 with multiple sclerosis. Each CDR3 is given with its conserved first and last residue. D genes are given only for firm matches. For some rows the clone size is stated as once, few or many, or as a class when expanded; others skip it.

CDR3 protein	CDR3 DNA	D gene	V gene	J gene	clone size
CASSQGRGTEAFF	TGCGCCAGCAGCCAAGGTCGTGGGACTGAAGCTTTCTTT	NA	TRBV4-1	TRBJ1-1	NA
CASRRDNQPQHF	TGTGCCAGCCGCCGGGACAATCAGCCCCAGCATTTT	NA	TRBV12-3/TRBV12-4	TRBJ1-5	NA
CASSPKTRPDSDEQFF	TGTGCCAGCAGCCCTAAGACTAGGCCGGACTCGGATGAGCAGTTCTTC	NA	TRBV11-2	TRBJ2-1	NA
CASSTVATNEKLFF	TGTGCCAGCAGTACCGTTGCAACTAATGAAAAACTGTTTTTT	NA	TRBV6-2/TRBV6-3	TRBJ1-4	NA
CASSFSSEQYF	TGTGCCAGCAGTTTTTCTTCCGAGCAGTACTTC	NA	TRBV12-3/TRBV12-4	TRBJ2-7	few
CASSFEREYNEQFF	TGTGCCAGCAGCTTCGAGCGGGAGTACAATGAGCAGTTCTTC	TRBD2	TRBV7-9	TRBJ2-1	NA
CASSYYSVQGGYTF	TGTGCCAGCAGCTACTATAGCGTACAGGGGGGCTACACCTTC	TRBD1	TRBV5-5	TRBJ1-2	NA
CASSHGEVGETDYNEQFF	TGTGCCAGCAGCCACGGCGAGGTGGGGGAGACAGACTACAATGAGCAGTTCTTC	NA	TRBV7-6	TRBJ2-1	NA
CASSSGTVINEKLFF	TGTGCCAGCAGCTCAGGGACAGTCATTAATGAAAAACTGTTTTTT	TRBD1	TRBV7-9	TRBJ1-4	NA
CAKSTGANVLTF	TGTGCCAAATCAACTGGGGCCAACGTCCTGACTTTC	NA	TRBV7-2	TRBJ2-6	NA
CSARDTRGAPPTNYGYTF	TGCAGTGCTAGAGATACTAGGGGGGCTCCGCCAACTAACTATGGCTACACCTTC	NA	TRBV20-1	TRBJ1-2	few
CASSSEKGGDDTQYF	TGTGCCAGCAGTTCCGAAAAGGGAGGGGATGATACGCAGTATTTT	TRBD2	TRBV28	TRBJ2-3	NA
CSVEVAIGDEQYF	TGCAGCGTTGAAGTGGCCATAGGGGACGAGCAGTACTTC	NA	TRBV29-1	TRBJ2-7	NA
CASSLAEGETRYF	TGTGCTAGCAGCTTAGCGGAGGGAGAGACCCGGTACTTC	NA	TRBV7-7	TRBJ2-5	few
CASSARTSGRARSYEQYF	TGTGCCAGCAGTGCCAGGACTAGCGGGAGGGCCCGCTCCTACGAGCAGTACTTC	TRBD2	TRBV12-3/TRBV12-4	TRBJ2-7	few
CASRTRIDTQYF	TGTGCCAGCAGAACGAGGATAGATACGCAGTATTTT	NA	TRBV12-3/TRBV12-4	TRBJ2-3	NA
CTTMGLGSDTQYF	TGTACCACCATGGGGCTAGGGTCCGATACGCAGTATTTT	NA	TRBV24-1	TRBJ2-3	NA
CSVLSGRETQYF	TGCAGCGTCCTATCGGGACGCGAGACCCAGTACTTC	NA	TRBV29-1	TRBJ2-5	few
CASSSIQAGPISGANVLTF	TGTGCCAGCAGCTCCATCCAAGCGGGTCCTATCTCTGGGGCCAACGTCCTGACTTTC	NA	TRBV6-6	TRBJ2-6	NA
CSVRDRGRNGANVLTF	TGCAGCGTCCGGGACAGGGGGCGGAACGGGGCCAACGTCCTGACTTTC	TRBD1	TRBV29-1	TRBJ2-6	few
CANSLGSTGAYEQYF	TGTGCCAACAGCTTAGGAAGCACAGGCGCCTACGAGCAGTACTTC	NA	TRBV7-2	TRBJ2-7	few
CASSRKRGSSSYEQYF	TGTGCCAGCTCACGCAAACGCGGGTCGAGCTCCTACGAGCAGTACTTC	NA	TRBV18	TRBJ2-7	NA
CATSAQTGTGYNEQFF	TGTGCCACCAGTGCCCAAACCGGGACAGGATACAATGAGCAGTTCTTC	TRBD1	TRBV24-1	TRBJ2-1	NA
CASWDTLNTEAFF	TGCGCCAGTTGGGACACGCTGAACACTGAAGCTTTCTTT	NA	TRBV5-1	TRBJ1-1	once
CASSQGVSTNEKLFF	TGTGCCAGCAGCCAAGGGGTCTCAACTAATGAAAAACTGTTTTTT	NA	TRBV14	TRBJ1-4	NA
CSARDFRGDTDTQYF	TGCAGTGCTAGAGATTTTCGCGGGGACACAGATACGCAGTATTTT	NA	TRBV20-1	TRBJ2-3	NA
CSAGKVAEQYF	TGCAGTGCAGGAAAGGTTGCCGAGCAGTACTTC	NA	TRBV20-1	TRBJ2-7	NA
CASSYPRTGSNQPQHF	TGTGCCAGCAGTTACCCAAGGACGGGTAGCAATCAGCCCCAGCATTTT	NA	TRBV6-6	TRBJ1-5	NA
CASSQLALFGEQFF	TGTGCCAGCAGCCAACTAGCATTATTCGGTGAGCAGTTCTTC	NA	TRBV12-3/TRBV12-4	TRBJ2-1	few
CSAHAGVETQYF	TGCAGTGCTCACGCAGGGGTGGAGACCCAGTACTTC	NA	TRBV20-1	TRBJ2-5	NA
CASSQDRQGLSYEQYF	TGTGCCAGCAGCCAAGATCGGCAGGGCCTCTCCTACGAGCAGTACTTC	NA	TRBV4-2	TRBJ2-7	NA
CSARGTSGDYEQYF	TGCAGTGCTAGGGGGACTAGCGGGGACTACGAGCAGTACTTC	TRBD2	TRBV20-1	TRBJ2-7	few
CSARPGAGANVLTF	TGCAGTGCTAGACCAGGGGCTGGGGCCAACGTCCTGACTTTC	NA	TRBV20-1	TRBJ2-6	few
CASGLALGTQYF	TGTGCTAGTGGTTTGGCGTTGGGGACCCAGTACTTC	NA	TRBV12-5	TRBJ2-5	NA
CASSSSAGDSYNEQFF	TGTGCCAGCAGTTCCTCAGCGGGAGACTCCTACAATGAGCAGTTCTTC	TRBD2	TRBV27	TRBJ2-1	NA
CSASLGLAAANEQYF	TGCAGTGCTTCCTTAGGACTAGCGGCGGCCAACGAGCAGTACTTC	TRBD2	TRBV20-1	TRBJ2-7	few
CSARDFRNIQYF	TGCAGTGCTAGAGATTTTAGGAACATTCAGTACTTC	NA	TRBV20-1	TRBJ2-4	NA
CSARLRAKNIQYF	TGCAGTGCTAGGCTTAGGGCCAAAAACATTCAGTACTTC	NA	TRBV20-1	TRBJ2-4	NA
CASSHLRPGHPYEQYF	TGTGCCAGCAGCCACCTTAGGCCGGGACACCCCTACGAGCAGTACTTC	NA	TRBV27	TRBJ2-7	NA
CASSQDYSRSASYEQYF	TGCGCCAGCAGCCAAGATTACTCCAGGTCGGCCTCCTACGAGCAGTACTTC	NA	TRBV4-3	TRBJ2-7	NA
CSVENRFYEQYF	TGCAGCGTTGAAAACAGGTTCTACGAGCAGTACTTC	NA	TRBV29-1	TRBJ2-7	NA
CASSLGPIRSSYEQYF	TGTGCCAGCAGCTTAGGGCCTATACGGAGCTCCTACGAGCAGTACTTC	NA	TRBV7-2	TRBJ2-7	NA
CATRTSGRYNTQYF	TGTGCCACCAGGACTAGCGGGAGGTACAATACGCAGTATTTT	TRBD2	TRBV6-6	TRBJ2-3	NA
CSVYAVGEQYF	TGCAGCGTTTATGCAGTGGGTGAGCAGTACTTC	NA	TRBV29-1	TRBJ2-5	NA
CASSDLKGVTDTQYF	TGTGCCAGCAGTGATTTAAAAGGGGTTACGGATACGCAGTATTTT	NA	TRBV25-1	TRBJ2-3	NA
CASSQDSGTEDLKNVFPPEVAVF	TGCGCCAGCAGCCAAGATTCAGGGACAGAGGACCTGAAAAACGTGTTCCCACCCGAGGTCGCTGTGTTT	TRBD1	TRBV4-3	TRBJ1-1	NA
CASSSLLGGLFEAFF	TGTGCCAGCAGCTCCTTATTAGGGGGGTTATTTGAAGCTTTCTTT	NA	TRBV7-9	TRBJ1-1	NA
CASSEQTVGYGYTF	TGTGCCAGCAGCGAACAGACGGTGGGCTATGGCTACACCTTC	NA	TRBV6-1	TRBJ1-2	few
CASGKGLEQYF	TGTGCCAGCGGGAAAGGCCTCGAGCAGTACTTC	NA	TRBV9	TRBJ2-7	NA
CASSGIRGPYGYTF	TGTGCCAGCAGCGGAATCAGGGGTCCCTACGGCTACACCTTC	NA	TRBV7-9	TRBJ1-2	NA
CASSSGGTLYEQYF	TGTGCCAGCAGTTCGGGAGGAACCCTTTACGAGCAGTACTTC	TRBD2	TRBV12-3/TRBV12-4	TRBJ2-7	few
CASSLDVEYNEQFF	TGTGCCAGCAGCTTAGATGTTGAGTACAATGAGCAGTTCTTC	NA	TRBV11-3	TRBJ2-1	NA
CASSLTELQYF	TGTGCCAGCAGCCTGACTGAGCTCCAGTATTTT	NA	TRBV14	TRBJ2-3	NA
CASSVDPWGGVPYNEQFF	TGTGCCAGCAGCGTAGACCCCTGGGGAGGCGTACCCTACAATGAGCAGTTCTTC	NA	TRBV9	TRBJ2-1	NA
CASTGQGHYEQYF	TGTGCCAGTACGGGACAGGGACACTACGAGCAGTACTTC	TRBD1	TRBV7-9	TRBJ2-7	few